Below, one TCR beta chain is given with its context. This record comes from a study of cytomegalovirus exposure and HLA in healthy donors. Use of 60 Vbeta and 13 Jbeta primers characterized the PCR. Here immunoSEQ multiplex PCR was the method, and the copy in TCRdb shows in-frame clones only, minus some. The sample records 90,000 to 110,000 clones, over 70% being singletons. V was clipped by 7 bases and J by 3 bases, with 10 bases between them. In germline, CDR1 is MGHRA, CDR2 YSYEKL. The CDR3 has 14 residues. V and J are TRBV4-1 and TRBJ2-6, with D possibly TRBD1 on 6 matching bases. The specimen was PBMCs. The sequence was obtained from a woman aged 40-49 years in good health and CMV-seropositive. This CDR3 reads CASTQGIGANVLTF. Written as DNA, the CDR3 is TGCGCCAGCACTCAGGGGATTGGGGCCAACGTCCTGACTTTC.